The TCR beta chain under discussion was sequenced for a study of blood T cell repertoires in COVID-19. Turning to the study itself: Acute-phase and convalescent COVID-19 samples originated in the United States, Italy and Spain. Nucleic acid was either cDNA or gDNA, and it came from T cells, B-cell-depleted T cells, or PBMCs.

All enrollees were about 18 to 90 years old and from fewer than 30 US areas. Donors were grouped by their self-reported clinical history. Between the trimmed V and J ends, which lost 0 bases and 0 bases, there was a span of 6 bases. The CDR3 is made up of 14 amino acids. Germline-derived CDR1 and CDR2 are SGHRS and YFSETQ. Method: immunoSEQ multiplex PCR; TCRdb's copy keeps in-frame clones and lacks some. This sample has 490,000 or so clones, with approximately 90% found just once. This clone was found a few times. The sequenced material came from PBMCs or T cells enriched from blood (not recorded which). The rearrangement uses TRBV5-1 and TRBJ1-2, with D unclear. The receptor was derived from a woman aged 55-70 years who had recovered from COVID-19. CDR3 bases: TGCGCCAGCAGCTTGGCGGCGGCTAACTATGGCTACACCTTC. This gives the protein CASSLAAANYGYTF.